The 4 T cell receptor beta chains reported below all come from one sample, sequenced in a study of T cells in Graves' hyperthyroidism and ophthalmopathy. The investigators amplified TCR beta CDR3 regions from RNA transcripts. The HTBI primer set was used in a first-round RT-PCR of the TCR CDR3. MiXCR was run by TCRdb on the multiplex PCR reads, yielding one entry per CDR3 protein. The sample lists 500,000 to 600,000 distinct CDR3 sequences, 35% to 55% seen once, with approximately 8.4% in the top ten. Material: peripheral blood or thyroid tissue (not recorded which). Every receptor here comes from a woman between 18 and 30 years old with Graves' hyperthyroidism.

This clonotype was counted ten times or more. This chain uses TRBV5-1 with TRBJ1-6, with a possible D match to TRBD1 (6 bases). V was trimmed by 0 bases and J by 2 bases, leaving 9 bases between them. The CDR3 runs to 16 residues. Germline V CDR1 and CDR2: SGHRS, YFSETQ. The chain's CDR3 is CASSLETGAYNSPLHF. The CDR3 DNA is TGCGCCAGCAGCTTGGAGACAGGCGCCTATAATTCACCCCTCCACTTT.

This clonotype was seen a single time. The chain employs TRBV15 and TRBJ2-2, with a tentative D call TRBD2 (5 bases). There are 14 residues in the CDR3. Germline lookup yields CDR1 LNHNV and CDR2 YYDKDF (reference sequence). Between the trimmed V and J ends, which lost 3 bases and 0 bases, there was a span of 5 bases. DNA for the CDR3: TGTGCCACCAGCAGCGGGACGAACACCGGGGAGCTGTTTTTT. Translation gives CATSSGTNTGELFF.

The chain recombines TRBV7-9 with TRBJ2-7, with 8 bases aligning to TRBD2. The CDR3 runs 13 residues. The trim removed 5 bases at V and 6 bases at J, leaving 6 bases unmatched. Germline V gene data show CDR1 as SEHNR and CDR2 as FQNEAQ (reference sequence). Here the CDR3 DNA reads TGTGCCAGCAGCCCCTCCCTAGCGGGCGAGCAGTACTTC. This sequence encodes CASSPSLAGEQYF.

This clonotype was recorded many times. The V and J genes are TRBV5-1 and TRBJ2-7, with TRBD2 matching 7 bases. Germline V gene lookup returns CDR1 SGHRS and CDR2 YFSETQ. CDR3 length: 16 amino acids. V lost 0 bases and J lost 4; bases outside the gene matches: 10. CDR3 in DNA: TGCGCCAGCAGCTTGGAGAGCGGGATGGTTATTTACGAGCAGTACTTC. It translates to CASSLESGMVIYEQYF.